In this sample, the clone carrying this T cell receptor beta chain turned up once. Its matching antigen is unknown. The CDR3 totals 12 residues. Between the trimmed V and J ends, which lost 0 bases and 4 bases, there was a span of 4 bases. Germline CDR1 SQVTM, CDR2 ANQGSEA. The data belong to a study of T cell responses to AZD1222 COVID-19 vaccine. Sequenced by immunoSEQ multiplex PCR; TCRdb stores in-frame clones only, minus some. In the table there are roughly 190,000 clones, roughly 90% of which are singletons. Study-wide findings and caveats: Spike-specific TCR breadth rose after two AZD1222 doses, and depth rose as well. Clonal diversity was possibly underestimated, and the donors were mostly white British, with more females.

The source was peripheral blood, collected 28 days after the second AZD1222 dose. This chain joins TRBV29-1 and TRBJ2-1; unclear D gene. The sequence was collected from an adult who received the AZD1222 COVID-19 vaccine. The CDR3 protein is CSVEEVYNEQFF. CDR3 in DNA: TGCAGCGTTGAAGAGGTATACAATGAGCAGTTCTTC.